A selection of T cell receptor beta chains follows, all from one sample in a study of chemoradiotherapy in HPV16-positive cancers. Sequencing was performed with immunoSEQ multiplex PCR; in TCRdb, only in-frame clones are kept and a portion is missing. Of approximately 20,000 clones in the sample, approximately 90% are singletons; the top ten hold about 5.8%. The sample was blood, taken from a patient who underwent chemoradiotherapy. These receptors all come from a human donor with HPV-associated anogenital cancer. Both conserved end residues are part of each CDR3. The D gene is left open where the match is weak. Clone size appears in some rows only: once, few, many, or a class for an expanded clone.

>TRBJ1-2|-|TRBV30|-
CAWSVLRGNYGYTF
TGTGCCTGGAGTGTACTAAGGGGGAATTATGGCTACACCTTC
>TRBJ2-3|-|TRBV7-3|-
CASSPRGDTDTQYF
TGTGCCAGCAGCCCCCGGGGCGACACAGATACGCAGTATTTT
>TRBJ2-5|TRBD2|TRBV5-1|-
CASSPSGTMETQYF
TGCGCCAGCAGCCCGTCCGGGACTATGGAGACCCAGTACTTC
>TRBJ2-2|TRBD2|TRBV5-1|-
CASSAGLEIGELFF
TGCGCCAGCAGCGCGGGACTAGAGATCGGGGAGCTGTTTTTT
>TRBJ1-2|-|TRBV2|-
CASSEWEGGNYGYTF
TGTGCCAGCAGTGAGTGGGAGGGGGGAAACTATGGCTACACCTTC
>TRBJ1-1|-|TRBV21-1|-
CASSKGSGANTEAFF
TGTGCCAGCAGCAAAGGGTCAGGGGCCAACACTGAAGCTTTCTTT
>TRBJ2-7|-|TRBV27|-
CASSSQRYGGTYEQYF
TGTGCCAGCAGTTCCCAGCGATACGGGGGCACGTACGAGCAGTACTTC
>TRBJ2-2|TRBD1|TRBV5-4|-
CASSLNRGANTGELFF
TGTGCCAGCAGTCTAAACAGGGGCGCGAACACCGGGGAGCTGTTTTTT
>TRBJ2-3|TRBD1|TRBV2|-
CASSAAGQGIADTQYF
TGTGCCAGCAGTGCCGCGGGACAGGGTATCGCAGATACGCAGTATTTT
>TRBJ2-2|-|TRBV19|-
CASSILLEATGELFF
TGTGCCAGTAGTATTCTATTAGAGGCCACCGGGGAGCTGTTTTTT
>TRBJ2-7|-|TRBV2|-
CASSEDTGWASEQYF
TGTGCCAGCAGTGAGGATACAGGATGGGCGAGCGAGCAGTACTTC
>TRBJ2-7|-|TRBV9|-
CASSAGDGYEQYF
TGTGCCAGCAGCGCCGGGGACGGCTACGAGCAGTACTTC
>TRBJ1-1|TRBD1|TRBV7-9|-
CASSLGQGVHDAFF
TGTGCCAGCAGCTTAGGTCAGGGGGTCCATGATGCTTTCTTT
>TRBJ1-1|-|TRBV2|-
CASSEGGGYLNTEAFF
TGTGCCAGCAGTGAAGGGGGGGGGTACCTGAACACTGAAGCTTTCTTT
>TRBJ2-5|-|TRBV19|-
CASSIGGISETQYF
TGTGCCAGTAGTATTGGGGGCATCTCGGAGACCCAGTACTTC
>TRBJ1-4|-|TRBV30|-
CAAPQGIANEKLFF
TGTGCCGCTCCTCAAGGGATAGCTAATGAAAAACTGTTTTTT
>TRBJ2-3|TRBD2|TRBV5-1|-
CASSWAGGGTDTQYF
TGCGCCAGCAGCTGGGCGGGAGGAGGCACAGATACGCAGTATTTT
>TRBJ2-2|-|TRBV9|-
CASSVEGLTGELFF
TGTGCCAGCAGCGTAGAAGGGTTGACCGGGGAGCTGTTTTTT
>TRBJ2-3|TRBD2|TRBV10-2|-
CASSGRGTYTDTQYF
TGCGCCAGCAGTGGGCGGGGGACCTACACAGATACGCAGTATTTT
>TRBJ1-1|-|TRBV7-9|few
CASSSLVNTEAFF
TGTGCCAGCAGCTCCCTAGTGAACACTGAAGCTTTCTTT